This TCR beta chain was documented in a study of molecular identifiers for immune sequencing clone quantification (dated by TCRdb to the late 2010s). Turning to the overall study: For a replicate experiment, the RNA from either approximately 20,000 or 100,000 naive CD8 T cells was divided into five aliquots, and four of those aliquots went on to sequencing. This methods study benchmarked molecular-identifier clustering-based TCR repertoire sequencing (MIDCIRS) and TCR RNA copy counting, using CD8 T cells to do so. The research as a whole found: A single cell's worth of spiked-in Jurkat TCR RNA was reported detectable even among around 970,000 naive CD8 T cells. In CMV-specific effector cells, clones with more than 20 RNA copies accounted for over 97% of molecules, whereas in naive cells such clones accounted for under 1%. When barcode sub-clustering was omitted, TCR diversity was inflated by chimeric consensus sequences, with chimeras reaching as high as 47%. The naive libraries included spiked-in Jurkat TCR RNA (fewer than eleven copies' worth), and this RNA is not part of the donor repertoire. The sizes of highly expanded clones could end up underestimated when identical TCR molecules share a barcode. About 2.9 recovered TCR RNA copies per cell were obtained by modeling, versus roughly 9.7 by digital PCR, implying a capture efficiency of 30% to 35%.

Libraries came from PCR. TCRdb lists the instrument as Illumina HiSeq 4000. Bulk TCR libraries were made following a previously described method, with the TCR primers given in Table S5. Purification of total RNA was performed with the Qiagen AllPrep DNA/RNA kit. Reads from multiple sequencing runs of the same library were pooled before analysis. Concerning the study's data processing: Only reads with exact TCR constant sequence were kept, trimmed to 150 nt, and grouped by their 12-nt molecular barcodes. Within each barcode group, reads were sub-clustered at a 15% Levenshtein threshold, and quality-weighted consensus sequences were built per RNA molecule. Non-functional sequences were excluded, and lower-count sequences lying one edit away from another sequence were also excluded. On the basis of fitting two negative binomial distributions, barcode sub-clusters with fewer than 20% of the maximum read count were discarded. TCRdb reran the public reads through fastp at Q25 and MiXCR, keeping productive beta chains. All rows with the same CDR3 protein become a single entry with the most common DNA and genes. TCRdb's processing, not the authors', yielded these V and J calls. The sample yields around 470,000 distinct CDR3 sequences; roughly 23% were counted once. The ten largest make up 0.7% to 0.95% of the sample.

This clonotype was seen repeatedly, ten times or more. No cognate antigen has been identified for it. Per-base quality was not reported, and no clone a single base away is much larger than it. There are 16 amino acids in the CDR3, from cysteine to phenylalanine inclusive. The read is trimmed to its CDR3 DNA, 48 bases read in frame from base 1. Trimming takes 2 bases from V and 1 base from J, and the germline ends sit 11 bases apart. The germline V gene supplies CDR1 SGHDN and CDR2 FVKESK. Naive CD8 T cell libraries were made from about 20,000 to 1,000,000 sorted cells using 10%, 30% or 50% of purified RNA. Naive CD8 T cells were FACS-sorted as CD8+CD4-CCR7+CD45RA+ on a BD FACSAria II into RLT Plus buffer. Detection sensitivity was tested by spiking Jurkat RNA equal to ten TCR copies' worth into samples containing roughly 17,000-1,100,000 naive CD8 T cells. CD8 T cells were enriched using RosetteSep CD8+ T Cell Enrichment Cocktail and Ficoll-Paque, and the enriched cells then underwent ACK red cell lysis.

The chain employs TRBV14 and TRBJ2-2; a tentative D call is TRBD1 (6 bases match). This sequence was found in a human donor in good health. Some libraries in this study had Jurkat cell RNA spiked in. The sample comprised naive CD8+ T cells from blood, with Jurkat cell RNA spiked in. The cell subset or site label, read with the paper, signifies: FACS-sorted CD8+CD4-CCR7+CD45RA+ naive T cells. The DNA sequence is as follows: TGTGCCAGCAGCCAACTCTTGGGACAGAACACCGGGGAGCTGTTTTTT. This yields the protein CASSQLLGQNTGELFF.